These T cell receptor beta chains were read from a single sample in a study of OX40 agonist ivuxolimab in advanced cancers. The method was immunoSEQ multiplex PCR; TCRdb's version includes in-frame clones alone and lacks a portion of them. The profile covers tens of thousands of clones, with around 78% appearing a single time and about 5% taken by the ten largest. The specimen comprised CD4+ or CD8+ T cells sorted from blood, sampled in a trial of the OX40 agonist ivuxolimab. These receptors originate from an adult with an advanced solid tumor such as melanoma, head and neck, liver or kidney cancer. CDR3s include the opening cysteine and the closing phenylalanine or tryptophan. A D gene is named only where the DNA matches it firmly. Not all rows give a size; the values are once, few, many and, for expanded clones, a class.

d_call | j_call | v_call | clone_size | cdr3_nt | cdr3_aa
TRBD1 | TRBJ2-7 | TRBV7-2 | - | TGTGCCAGCAGCTTTAACAGGGGTTACGAGCAGTACTTC | CASSFNRGYEQYF
TRBD1 | TRBJ2-1 | TRBV11-3 | - | TGTGCCAGCAGCCTAACTAACAGGGGCCATGAGCAGTTCTTC | CASSLTNRGHEQFF
- | TRBJ2-5 | TRBV18 | - | TGTGCCAGCTCACCGAGGAGGGAGACCCAGTACTTC | CASSPRRETQYF
TRBD1 | TRBJ2-3 | TRBV28 | few | TGTGCCAGCAGGCGGACAGGGGAGGAGGGTTTT | CASRRTGEEGF
- | TRBJ1-2 | TRBV30 | few | TGTGCCTGGAGTGTGGGGGTTTACTACACCTTC | CAWSVGVYYTF
- | TRBJ1-1 | TRBV5-1 | - | TGCGCCAGCAGCCGGGGACAAGGGTATACTGAAGCTTTCTTT | CASSRGQGYTEAFF
- | TRBJ1-5 | TRBV4-1 | - | TGCGCCAGCAGCCAAGATTTTCGTCCAGGGAGCAATCAGCCCCAGCATTTT | CASSQDFRPGSNQPQHF
- | TRBJ1-1 | TRBV28 | - | TGTGCCAGCAGGTGGACGGGGTCCGGGGACACTGAAGCTTTCTTT | CASRWTGSGDTEAFF
- | TRBJ1-5 | TRBV2 | few | TGTGCCAGCAGTGACCCCAATCAGCCCCAGCATTTT | CASSDPNQPQHF
- | TRBJ1-5 | TRBV12-2 | - | TGTGCAAGTCGCTTAGGGCGTGATGGGGAGAACAATCAGCCCCAGCATTTT | CASRLGRDGENNQPQHF
- | TRBJ1-2 | TRBV4-1 | - | TGCGCCAGCAGCCAAGATCCTGGCAGGAACTATGGCTACACCTTC | CASSQDPGRNYGYTF
- | TRBJ2-7 | TRBV5-5 | - | TGTGCCAGCAGCTTAGGAGGGTACGAGCAGTACTTC | CASSLGGYEQYF
TRBD1 | TRBJ1-5 | TRBV18 | - | TGTGCCAGCTCACCACAGAGTACACAGGGGATTCATCAGCCCCAGCATTTT | CASSPQSTQGIHQPQHF
- | TRBJ2-1 | TRBV7-9 | - | TGTGCCAGCAGCTTAACTGCGACCTACAATGAGCAGTTCTTC | CASSLTATYNEQFF
- | TRBJ1-5 | TRBV4-1 | - | TGCGCCAGCAGCCAATCCGACGGCAATCAGCCCCAGCATTTT | CASSQSDGNQPQHF
- | TRBJ2-7 | TRBV7-8 | - | TGTGCCAGCAGCCGCGGGGCCCGCGACGTATCCTCCTACGAGCAGTACTTC | CASSRGARDVSSYEQYF
- | TRBJ2-7 | TRBV2 | - | TGTGCCAGCTTCAGGGGAGGGGACGAGCAGTACTTC | CASFRGGDEQYF
- | TRBJ1-3 | TRBV19 | - | TGTGCCAGTAGTATATCCCGGGTCGCTGGAAACACCATATATTTT | CASSISRVAGNTIYF
- | TRBJ2-1 | TRBV7-8 | once | TGTGCCAGCAGCTTAATGGGACTCGATGAGCAGTTCTTC | CASSLMGLDEQFF
- | TRBJ1-4 | TRBV7-8 | few | TGTGCCAGCAGCCAGGAACCCTACGGGGAGGAAAAACTGTTTTTT | CASSQEPYGEEKLFF
- | TRBJ1-1 | TRBV6-5 | - | TGTGCCAGCAGCAGACGGAACACTGAAGCTTTCTTT | CASSRRNTEAFF
TRBD1 | TRBJ1-6 | TRBV7-2 | - | TGTGCCAGCAGCTTCGTCACCGGGACAGGGAACTCACCCCTCCACTTT | CASSFVTGTGNSPLHF
- | TRBJ1-5 | TRBV19 | few | TGTGCCAGTAGTACTAAGGGAAATGGCAATCAGCCCCAGCATTTT | CASSTKGNGNQPQHF
- | TRBJ2-7 | TRBV7-3 | - | TGTGCCAGCAGCCTCGGACCCTCGAACTACGAGCAGTACTTC | CASSLGPSNYEQYF
- | TRBJ2-7 | TRBV27 | - | TGTGCCAGCAGTGGGGGAGGCGAGCAGTACTTC | CASSGGGEQYF